Following are 20 T cell receptor beta chains from one sample sequenced in a study of T-cell reconstitution after alpha-beta-depleted transplantation in children. A library of TCRbeta sequences, prepared with unique molecular identifiers, was generated. Using its own MiXCR run on the PCR reads, TCRdb lists one record per CDR3 protein. Here the sample spans about a million distinct CDR3 sequences, roughly 29% being singletons. The material was PBMCs, mostly from graft donor cells, obtained 360 days after TCRalphabeta/CD19-depleted stem cell transplant. These receptors were collected from a boy younger than two who had a stem cell transplant for SCID, so the T cells may come from the graft donor.

The rearrangement links TRBV20-1 to TRBJ2-5; 7 nucleotides match TRBD1. With V trimmed by 6 bases and J by 2 bases, 9 bases remained unmatched. CDR1 and CDR2 (germline): DFQATT, SNEGSKA (reference sequence). The CDR3 extends over 14 amino acids. CDR3 nucleotide sequence: TGCAGTGCAGGCCGGGACAGCCGGCAAGAGACCCAGTACTTC. Translating it yields CSAGRDSRQETQYF.

The genes are TRBV5-1 and TRBJ1-6, with D unclear. CDR1 is SGHRS, CDR2 YFSETQ, per germline. The CDR3 runs to 16 residues. Trimming took off 4 bases at V and 7 bases at J, with 18 bases between the two ends. Here the CDR3 reads CASSVVVGNINSPLHF. The CDR3 bases are TGCGCCAGCAGCGTGGTGGTCGGGAACATCAATTCACCCCTCCACTTT.

The chain carries TRBV20-1 and TRBJ2-3, with D possibly matching TRBD2 (6 bases). Per the germline V gene, CDR1 is DFQATT and CDR2 is SNEGSKA (reference sequence). Trimming shortened V by 4 bases and J by 4 bases, and 18 bases separated the two germline ends. The CDR3 has 15 residues. CDR3 protein: CSAIGGNLLADTQYF. Written as DNA, the CDR3 is TGCAGTGCTATCGGCGGGAATCTGTTGGCAGATACGCAGTATTTT.

This clonotype was counted a few times. V is TRBV14 and J is TRBJ2-3, with D perhaps being TRBD1 or TRBD2 (5 bases each). Trimming took 3 bases from V and 8 from J, leaving 12 bases between them. CDR3 size: 13 residues. Germline V lookup: CDR1 SGHDN, CDR2 FVKESK. The CDR3: CASSQGTLLTQYF. Here the CDR3 DNA reads TGTGCCAGCAGCCAGGGGACCCTACTTACGCAGTATTTT.

The V and J genes are TRBV21-1 and TRBJ1-1. TRBV21-1 is termed a pseudogene. CDR3 size: 8 residues. The CDR3 region is CASILAFF. DNA for the CDR3: TGTGCCAGCATCCTGGCTTTCTTT.

This clonotype appeared a few times. The chain employs TRBV4-2 and TRBJ2-7; 7 bases align to TRBD2. The V gene end was trimmed by 0 bases and the J gene end by 0 bases; junction bases not matched to a gene: 5. Germline CDR1 and CDR2: LGHNA and YNFKEQ. This CDR3 spans 16 amino acids. This chain's CDR3 is CASSQDIGGSSYEQYF. In DNA form, the CDR3 reads TGTGCCAGCAGCCAAGATATCGGGGGGTCCTCCTACGAGCAGTACTTC.

This clonotype was counted many times. At one end, the junction sequence differs from germline, possibly due to a read error. The chain recombines TRBV18 with TRBJ2-5; no clear D. This CDR3 spans 12 amino acids. The germline gives CDR1 KGHSH, CDR2 LQKENI. As DNA, the CDR3 is TGCGCCAGCAGCCCTCTCCAAGAGACCCAGTACTTC. Residues: CASSPLQETQYF.

In its sample, this clonotype was seen a few times. The J gene is TRBJ2-3, the V gene TRBV4-2, with D maybe TRBD2 (6 bases). The CDR3 loop spans 16 amino acids. V gave up 1 base and J gave up 4 bases, with 15 bases separating them. The germline gives CDR1 LGHNA, CDR2 YNFKEQ. The CDR3 DNA sequence: TGTGCCAGCAGCCAAGCGGGACTCCCCAGGGCAGATACGCAGTATTTT. This sequence encodes CASSQAGLPRADTQYF.

In this sample, this clonotype turned up a few times. CDR3 coding DNA: TGCGCCAGCAGTCCGGGACAGGGGGAAGGCTACGAGCAGTACTTC. The encoded protein is CASSPGQGEGYEQYF. The chain uses TRBV5-1 and TRBJ2-7, with 11 bases fitting TRBD1. The CDR3 totals 15 residues. Per germline, CDR1 SGHRS and CDR2 YFSETQ. Germline trimming cut 5 bases from V and 3 bases from J; bases unmatched to any gene: 7.

This clonotype has a handful of counts. The rearrangement links TRBV5-1 to TRBJ2-3, with TRBD2 matching over 9 bases. From germline, CDR1 is SGHRS and CDR2 YFSETQ. Losses at the gene ends were 4 bases for V and 8 bases for J; bases not matched to a gene: 11. The CDR3 consists of 15 residues. The CDR3 loop is CASSTAAAGLATQYF. CDR3 bases: TGCGCCAGCAGCACCGCCGCGGCGGGACTAGCTACGCAGTATTTT.

The CDR3 reads CASSLAPGLGEWYGYTF. The CDR3 nucleotides are TGTGCCAGCAGCTTAGCCCCTGGGTTGGGTGAATGGTATGGCTACACCTTC. The chain is built from TRBV7-6 and TRBJ1-2; no firm D call. Deletions cut 0 bases from V and 5 bases from J, with 19 bases between. CDR3 length: 17 residues. Germline-derived CDR1 and CDR2 are SGHVS and FNYEAQ.

The rearrangement uses TRBV6-5 and TRBJ1-6; no clear D. Trimming stripped 4 bases from V and 8 bases from J, with 18 bases between. Germline values: CDR1 MNHEY, CDR2 SVGAGI. CDR3 length: 16 residues. For the CDR3, the DNA is TGTGCCAGCAGTTTTATGGGTGAGGGCCAGGATTCACCCCTCCACTTT. It specifies CASSFMGEGQDSPLHF.

The chain carries TRBV13 and TRBJ1-1; D gene unclear. Germline assignment: CDR1 PRHDT and CDR2 FYEKMQ (reference sequence). V lost 4 bases and J 3 bases, leaving 9 bases between the germline ends. This CDR3 region has 13 residues. This CDR3 reads CASSSRRDTEAFF. In DNA form, the CDR3 reads TGTGCCAGCAGCTCGCGGAGGGACACTGAAGCTTTCTTT.

The gene calls are TRBV3-1 and TRBJ2-1; perhaps D is TRBD1 or TRBD2 (5 bases each). From germline, CDR1 is LGHDT and CDR2 YNNKEL (reference sequence). CDR3 length: 15 amino acids. V was shortened by 1 base and J by 2 bases, with 9 bases between the two germline ends. CDR3 bases: TGTGCCAGCAGCCAAGCACCGGGGCCCTACAATGAGCAGTTCTTC. Translation gives CASSQAPGPYNEQFF.

The rearrangement links TRBV4-1 to TRBJ2-5; D call uncertain. The V end was cut by 0 bases, the J end by 4 bases, with 9 bases between. The CDR3 is made up of 14 amino acids. Germline V gives CDR1 MGHRA, CDR2 YSYEKL. The CDR3 spells CASSQDAVGETQYF. Written as DNA, the CDR3 is TGCGCCAGCAGCCAAGATGCGGTGGGAGAGACCCAGTACTTC.

This clonotype has only a few counts. This chain links TRBV19 with TRBJ2-7; D possibly corresponds to TRBD1 (6 bases). The germline gives CDR1 LNHDA, CDR2 SQIVND (reference sequence). The CDR3 covers 15 residues. Deletions cut 5 bases from V and 7 bases from J, with 21 bases between. The chain's CDR3 is CASSARQEQPEEQYF. DNA of the CDR3: TGTGCCAGTAGTGCCCGACAGGAACAGCCAGAAGAGCAGTACTTC.

The chain has TRBV7-6 and TRBJ2-3; TRBD2 agrees at 8 bases. The CDR3 loop spans 16 amino acids. V trimming: 0 bases; J trimming: 8 bases; junction bases outside the gene matches: 10. Germline loops: CDR1 SGHVS, CDR2 FNYEAQ. CDR3 loop: CASSLAWAGGDGTQYF. CDR3 nucleotide sequence: TGTGCCAGCAGCTTAGCCTGGGCGGGGGGCGACGGTACGCAGTATTTT.

This clonotype was detected only a few times. This chain uses TRBV29-1 with TRBJ2-7; 9 nucleotides line up with TRBD1. V was pared by 5 bases and J by 3 bases, with 5 bases of the junction left unmatched. CDR3 length: 13 residues. Germline loops: CDR1 SQVTM, CDR2 ANQGSEA. As DNA, the CDR3 is TGCAGCGTTCCGGGACAGGGATACTACGAGCAGTACTTC. This translates into CSVPGQGYYEQYF.

The chain combines TRBV3-1 with TRBJ1-2; no firm D call. The CDR3 sequence is 11 residues long. Deletions cut 5 bases from V and 7 bases from J, with 8 bases between. The V gene's germline CDR1 is LGHDT and CDR2 YNNKEL (reference sequence). As DNA, the CDR3 is TGTGCCAGCAGCTCCTCAAGTGGCTACACCTTC. Translating gives CASSSSSGYTF.

V gene TRBV27 combines with J gene TRBJ2-7; a possible D gene is TRBD2 (7 bases). V lost 3 bases and J lost 2, with 14 bases in between. Looked up from germline, CDR1 is MNHEY and CDR2 is SMNVEV (reference sequence). This CDR3 is built from 15 residues. CDR3 residues: CASSFHREGTYEQYF. The CDR3 DNA sequence: TGTGCCAGCAGTTTCCACAGGGAGGGTACCTACGAGCAGTACTTC.